A selection of T cell receptor beta chains follows, all from one sample in a study of T cells in Graves' hyperthyroidism and ophthalmopathy. TCRdb processed the multiplex PCR reads anew with MiXCR; each CDR3 protein has one entry. The table records 550,000 to 650,000 distinct CDR3 sequences, approximately 13% of them present only once. The sequenced material came from blood. The source of these receptors is a woman under 40 with Graves' hyperthyroidism that later progressed to Graves' ophthalmopathy. Both conserved end residues are part of each CDR3. D genes are given only for firm matches. Clone size is stated in some rows and not others, as once, few, many or a class when expanded.

clone_size j_call v_call d_call cdr3_nt cdr3_aa
many TRBJ1-1 TRBV5-1 TRBD1 TGCGCCAGCAGCCCGGCCGGGACAGGGGAGGTACGGACTGAAGCTTTCTTT CASSPAGTGEVRTEAFF
many TRBJ2-7 TRBV5-1 TRBD2 TGCGCCAGCAGCTTCGGGAGCGGGAGCTCCTACGAGCAGTACTTC CASSFGSGSSYEQYF
many TRBJ2-1 TRBV12-3/TRBV12-4 TRBD2 TGTGCCAGCAGTCCCGAAGCGCTAGCGGGAGCCTTCAATGAGCAGTTCTTC CASSPEALAGAFNEQFF
many TRBJ2-7 TRBV12-3/TRBV12-4 - TGTGCCAGCAGTTTAGTGAGCGGTGTCTCCTACGAGCAGTACTTC CASSLVSGVSYEQYF
few TRBJ2-1 TRBV28 TRBD2 TGTGCCAGCAGTACACCCGCGCTAGCGGCAAGGGATAATGAGCAGTTCTTC CASSTPALAARDNEQFF
many TRBJ2-1 TRBV10-2 TRBD2 TGCGCCAGCATGCGGACTAGCGGGGCCAAGGATGAGCAGTTCTTC CASMRTSGAKDEQFF
few TRBJ2-1 TRBV27 TRBD2 TGTGCCAGCAGTTTGGAAACTAGCGGGAGTAAAGATGAGCAGTTCTTC CASSLETSGSKDEQFF
many TRBJ1-5 TRBV7-2 - TGTGCCAGCAGCTATGAAAGGAATCAGCCCCAGCATTTT CASSYERNQPQHF
few TRBJ2-1 TRBV5-1 TRBD2 TGCGCCAGCAGCTCCCTAGCGGGAACCAATGAGCAGTTCTTC CASSSLAGTNEQFF
few TRBJ2-2 TRBV19 TRBD2 TGTGCCAGTAGAAGGACTAGCGGGAATCGGAACACCGGGGAGCTGTTTTTT CASRRTSGNRNTGELFF
many TRBJ2-1 TRBV28 TRBD1 TGTGCCAGCAGTGACAGGGGCTACAATGAGCAGTTCTTC CASSDRGYNEQFF
many TRBJ1-4 TRBV27 - TGTGCCAGCAGTAAGACAGGTTCCTACGAAAAACTGTTTTTT CASSKTGSYEKLFF
many TRBJ1-2 TRBV28 - TGTGCCAGCACCGTCAGGACCATTAACTATGGCTACACCTTC CASTVRTINYGYTF
many TRBJ1-1 TRBV28 TRBD1 TGTGCCAGCAGCCGGACAGGGAAAGCTTTCTTT CASSRTGKAFF
few TRBJ2-2 TRBV15 - TGTGCCACCAGCAGAGAGAACACCGGGGAGCTGTTTTTT CATSRENTGELFF
many TRBJ2-7 TRBV2 TRBD2 TGTGCCGGAGGGACTAGCGGGCAATCCTACGAGCAGTACTTC CAGGTSGQSYEQYF
few TRBJ2-1 TRBV20-1 - TGCAGTGCTACAGATGGGGTTAGAGAGCAGTTCTTC CSATDGVREQFF
- TRBJ2-1 TRBV20-1 TRBD2 TGCAGTGCTAGAGATTCGGGACTAGCATCTTATGAGCAGTTCTTC CSARDSGLASYEQFF
many TRBJ1-5 TRBV28 - TGTGCCAGCAGTTCTAGGCGGCAGGGTGGCAATCAGCCCCAGCATTTT CASSSRRQGGNQPQHF
many TRBJ1-4 TRBV29-1 - TGCAGCGTTCTTATCGGGGAATGGGGAAAACTGTTTTTT CSVLIGEWGKLFF
many TRBJ2-1 TRBV6-1 - TGTGCCACCACAAAACCGGGGGATGAGCAGTTCTTC CATTKPGDEQFF
- TRBJ2-3 TRBV19 TRBD2 TGTGCCAGTAGTCATCCTAGCGGGAGTCCCGATACGCAGTATTTT CASSHPSGSPDTQYF
many TRBJ1-2 TRBV27 TRBD1 TGTGCCAGCAGTCTTTCCCGGACAGGGGTCTCCTATGGCTACACCTTC CASSLSRTGVSYGYTF
- TRBJ1-1 TRBV3-1 TRBD1 TGTGCCAGCAGCCAAGATGGGACAGGGGACACTGAAACTTTCTTT CASSQDGTGDTETFF
many TRBJ2-3 TRBV24-1 TRBD1 TGTGCCACCAGTGATCCGTCAGGGGGCAACACAGATACGCAGTATTTT CATSDPSGGNTDTQYF
- TRBJ1-5 TRBV20-1 - TGCAGTGCTAGGCGTGGATTAAATCAGCCCCAGCATTTT CSARRGLNQPQHF
once TRBJ2-3 TRBV6-4 - TGTGCCAGCAGTCCCCGGGGGGCTACAGATACGCAGTATTTT CASSPRGATDTQYF
few TRBJ1-1 TRBV29-1 TRBD1 TGCAGCGTTGTACTGACAGGGCCACCCAAAGCTTTCTTT CSVVLTGPPKAFF
- TRBJ1-1 TRBV3-1 TRBD1 TGTGCCAGCAGCCTGACAGGGACCTACCTTGAAGCTTTCTTT CASSLTGTYLEAFF